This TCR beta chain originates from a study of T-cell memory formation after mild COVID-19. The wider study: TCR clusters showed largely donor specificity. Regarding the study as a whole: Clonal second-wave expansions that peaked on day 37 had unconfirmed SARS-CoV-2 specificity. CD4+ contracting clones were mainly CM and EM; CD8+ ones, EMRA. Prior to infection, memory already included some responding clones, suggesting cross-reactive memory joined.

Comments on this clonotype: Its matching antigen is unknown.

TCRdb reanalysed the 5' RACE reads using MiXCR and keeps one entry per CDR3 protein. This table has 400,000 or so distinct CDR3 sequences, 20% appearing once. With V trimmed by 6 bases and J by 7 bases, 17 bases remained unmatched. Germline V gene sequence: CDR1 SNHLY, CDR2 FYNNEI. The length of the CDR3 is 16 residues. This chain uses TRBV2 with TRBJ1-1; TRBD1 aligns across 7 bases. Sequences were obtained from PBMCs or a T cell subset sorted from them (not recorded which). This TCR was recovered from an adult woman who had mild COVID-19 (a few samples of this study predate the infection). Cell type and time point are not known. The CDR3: CASSESRTGAGGEAFF. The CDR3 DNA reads TGTGCCAGCAGCGAAAGCCGGACAGGAGCGGGTGGTGAAGCTTTCTTT.